These T cell receptor beta chains were read from a single sample in a study of T cells in Graves' hyperthyroidism and ophthalmopathy. TCRdb re-called the multiplex PCR reads with MiXCR, one entry per CDR3 protein. This table holds under 200,000 distinct CDR3 sequences, 9.4% found once. Material for sequencing was blood. The receptor source for this set is a woman in her late teens or twenties with Graves' hyperthyroidism that later progressed to Graves' ophthalmopathy. Each CDR3 is given with its conserved first and last residue. The D gene is left open where the match is weak. The size field is filled for only some rows; it gives once, few, many or a size class.

d_call	v_call	j_call	cdr3_length	clone_size	cdr3_aa	cdr3_nt
-	TRBV6-6	TRBJ2-3	15	many	CASSYSAGQVDTQYF	TGTGCCAGCAGTTACTCAGCGGGACAGGTAGATACGCAGTATTTT
-	TRBV20-1	TRBJ1-1	15	many	CSARPIIRQDTEAFF	TGCAGTGCTAGACCAATAATACGACAGGACACTGAAGCTTTCTTT
-	TRBV18	TRBJ1-4	15	many	CASSPQTATNEKLFF	TGTGCCAGCTCACCTCAGACAGCTACTAATGAAAAACTGTTTTTT
-	TRBV6-5	TRBJ2-7	13	-	CASSYDEKYEQCF	TGTGCCAGCAGTTACGACGAAAAATACGAGCAGTGCTTC
TRBD2	TRBV3-1	TRBJ2-3	17	-	CASSQKTSGLVTDTQYF	TGTGCCAGCAGCCAAAAAACTAGCGGGCTAGTCACAGATACGCAGTATTTT
TRBD1	TRBV6-5	TRBJ2-3	13	many	CASSYGTGDTQYF	TGTGCCAGCAGTTACGGGACAGGCGATACGCAGTATTTT
TRBD1	TRBV6-2/TRBV6-3	TRBJ1-6	14	many	CASSYTDRASPLHF	TGTGCCAGCAGTTACACGGACAGGGCTTCACCCCTCCACTTT
-	TRBV28	TRBJ2-5	15	many	CASSFFGGSQETQYF	TGTGCCAGCAGTTTTTTTGGAGGGTCCCAAGAGACCCAGTACTTC
TRBD2	TRBV12-3/TRBV12-4	TRBJ2-3	14	-	CASRWDGGRDTQYF	TGTGCCAGCAGGTGGGACGGGGGGAGGGATACGCAGTATTTT
TRBD1	TRBV6-1	TRBJ1-1	14	few	CASRGQGASTEAFF	TGTGCCAGCAGGGGACAGGGGGCGAGTACTGAAGCTTTCTTT
-	TRBV7-3	TRBJ2-2	16	many	CASSLNPGADTGELFF	TGTGCCAGCAGCTTAAACCCGGGGGCCGACACCGGGGAGCTGTTTTTT
TRBD2	TRBV28	TRBJ2-3	21	few	CASSSPWLAGGGGAETDAQYF	TGTGCCAGCAGTTCACCATGGCTAGCGGGAGGGGGGGGCGCGGAAACAGATGCGCAGTATTTT
-	TRBV15	TRBJ2-7	14	-	CATSRERMSYEQYF	TGTGCCACCAGCAGAGAGAGGATGTCCTACGAGCAGTACTTC
-	TRBV12-3/TRBV12-4	TRBJ1-5	15	many	CASSTMTGSHQPQHF	TGTGCCAGCAGTACCATGACAGGCTCCCATCAGCCCCAGCATTTT